This entry describes one TCR beta chain. No antigen is known for it. One junction end disagrees with the germline gene, perhaps due to a read error. Per germline, CDR1 SGHAT and CDR2 FQNNGV. CDR3 length: 15 residues. Treatment noted: roughly 11-day PBMC culture with coronavirus spike peptide pools or control peptides (ViraFEST assay). This entry comes from a study of vaccination and CD4 T cells after COVID-19. Cultured CD4+ T-cell DNA underwent Oncomine TCR Beta short-read sequencing. TCRdb processed the PCR reads anew with MiXCR; each CDR3 protein has one entry. The sample records 9,000 to 15,000 distinct CDR3 sequences, 45% to 60% being singletons.

Material: CD4+ T cells from blood, cultured in vitro. The rearrangement joins TRBV11-2 to TRBJ1-1; 7 bases line up with TRBD1. The TCR originated in a human donor who had recovered from COVID-19. CDR3 amino acids: CAGSPATGMNTEAFF. The CDR3 nucleotides read TGTGCCGGCAGCCCCGCGACAGGGATGAACACTGAAGCTTTCTTT.